Shown below are 28 T cell receptor beta chains from a single sample sequenced in a study of OX40 agonist ivuxolimab in advanced cancers. Assay: immunoSEQ multiplex PCR; the TCRdb copy retains only in-frame clones and omits some. The sample consists of about 57,000 clones, around four fifths of them appearing once. The sequencing used CD4+ or CD8+ T cells sorted from blood, collected in a trial of the OX40 agonist ivuxolimab. The receptor set was obtained from an adult with an advanced solid tumor such as melanoma, head and neck, liver or kidney cancer.

The V gene is TRBV19, the J gene TRBJ1-1; D may be TRBD1 (6 bases). Germline assignment: CDR1 LNHDA and CDR2 SQIVND (reference sequence). CDR3 size: 16 residues. V was clipped by 7 bases and J by 0 bases, with 18 bases between them. DNA of the CDR3: TGTGCCAGTATCCAAGGTGGGGGCAGGATGAACACTGAAGCTTTCTTT. Translation: CASIQGGGRMNTEAFF.

The CDR3 spells CASSQAGQGDNEQFF. CDR3 coding DNA: TGCGCCAGCAGCCAGGCGGGACAGGGTGACAATGAGCAGTTCTTC. J is TRBJ2-1 and V is TRBV4-1; 9 nucleotides align to TRBD1. The CDR3 contains 15 residues. The ends lost 3 bases at V and 5 bases at J; junction bases unmatched: 5. Germline V gives CDR1 MGHRA, CDR2 YSYEKL.

The chain recombines TRBV18 with TRBJ1-1; D gene uncertain. Trimming removed 6 bases from V and 3 bases from J, with 14 bases in between. The CDR3 extends over 14 amino acids. Germline CDR1 KGHSH, CDR2 LQKENI. The CDR3 reads CASSFQGGDTEAFF. The CDR3 DNA sequence: TGTGCCAGCTCTTTTCAAGGAGGCGACACTGAAGCTTTCTTT.

V usage is TRBV13 and J usage is TRBJ1-1; 9 nucleotides match TRBD1. CDR1 and CDR2 from the germline V gene are PRHDT and FYEKMQ (reference sequence). After removal of 6 bases from V and 4 bases from J, the junction contained 3 bases not matched to a gene. This CDR3 is 13 amino acids long. The CDR3 DNA reads as TGTGCCAGCAGACAGGGGGCGAGCACTGAAGCTTTCTTT. Translation: CASRQGASTEAFF.

This clone was counted once. The chain couples TRBV28 to TRBJ2-7; tentatively, D is TRBD2 (5 bases). Germline CDR1 and CDR2: MDHEN and SYDVKM. This CDR3 comprises 14 residues. Trimming took 6 bases from V and 2 from J, leaving 14 bases between them. The CDR3 sequence is CASRVSTGTYEQYF. CDR3 DNA sequence: TGTGCCAGCAGAGTCTCTACGGGGACCTACGAGCAGTACTTC.

The chain joins TRBV4-1 to TRBJ2-7; D is perhaps TRBD1 (5 bases). Germline CDR1 and CDR2: MGHRA and YSYEKL. The CDR3 is made up of 13 amino acids. Trimming left V 3 bases short and J 4 bases short, with 10 bases between. CDR3 sequence: CASSHRQGYEQYF. The CDR3 DNA is TGCGCCAGCAGCCACAGGCAGGGTTACGAGCAGTACTTC.

The J gene is TRBJ2-4, the V gene TRBV9; 7 nucleotides match TRBD1. Germline CDR1 is SGDLS and CDR2 is YYNGEE. With V trimmed by 4 bases and J by 8 bases, 9 bases remained unmatched. This CDR3 contains 14 residues. CDR3 region: CASSPRQGFDIQYF. The CDR3 region has the DNA TGTGCCAGCAGCCCGCGACAGGGTTTTGACATTCAGTACTTC.

This clone has only one observation. The chain joins TRBV21-1 to TRBJ2-6; TRBD2 reflects the table's D call only, with no check against the DNA. TRBV21-1 represents a pseudogene. CDR3 size: 21 residues. This chain's CDR3 is CASSKGGREREDSPGANVLTF. DNA of the CDR3: TGTGCCAGCAGCAAAGGGGGGAGGGAGCGGGAGGACAGCCCTGGGGCCAACGTCCTGACTTTC.

The rearrangement joins TRBV2 to TRBJ2-1, with 9 bases identical to TRBD2. The CDR3 runs 15 residues. The germline V gene encodes CDR1 SNHLY and CDR2 FYNNEI. V gave up 4 bases and J gave up 10 bases; unmatched junction bases: 11. In nucleotides, the CDR3 is TGTGCCAGCAGTGTATTAGCGGGAGCGTCGCGGGAGCAGTTCTTC. It yields the protein CASSVLAGASREQFF.

J is TRBJ2-5 and V is TRBV7-9; D is possibly TRBD1 (6 bases). This CDR3 has 14 residues. Trimming cost V 5 bases and J 2 bases, with 12 bases left between them. Germline V gene lookup returns CDR1 SEHNR and CDR2 FQNEAQ (reference sequence). Here the CDR3 DNA reads TGTGCCAGCAGCCTGGGACACCGACAAGAGACCCAGTACTTC. This codes for CASSLGHRQETQYF.

The chain combines TRBV6-1 with TRBJ1-1; D not resolved. The CDR3 covers 14 residues. Per the germline V gene, CDR1 is MNHNS and CDR2 is SASEGT. With 6 bases removed from V and 0 bases from J, the gap between germline ends came to 11 bases. This chain's CDR3 is CASSSLGMNTEAFF. The DNA for the CDR3 is TGTGCCAGCAGCAGCCTAGGGATGAACACTGAAGCTTTCTTT.

This rearrangement joins TRBV2 to TRBJ1-4, with 7 bases aligning to TRBD1. Trimming at V came to 5 bases and at J to 5 bases, leaving 5 bases not matched to a gene. CDR1 and CDR2 (germline): SNHLY, FYNNEI. The CDR3 has 14 amino acids. As DNA, the CDR3 is TGTGCCAGCAGTCGGGGACAGCAGAATGAAAAACTGTTTTTT. It is translated as CASSRGQQNEKLFF.

V and J are TRBV11-3 and TRBJ2-2; D is perhaps TRBD1 or TRBD2 (5 bases each). The V end lost 3 bases, the J end lost 2 bases, and 7 bases lay between the germline ends. CDR3 size: 14 residues. CDR1 SGHNT and CDR2 YENEEA come from the germline V gene. CDR3 DNA sequence: TGTGCCAGCAGCTTCGGGACCAACACCGGGGAGCTGTTTTTT. It codes for CASSFGTNTGELFF. Using reference TRBV11-3 and TRBJ2-2 for the parts outside the CDR3, the full variable domain is EAGVVQSPRYKIIEKKQPVAFWCNPISGHNTLYWYLQNLGQGPELLIRYENEEAVDDSQLPKDRFSAERLKGVDSTLKIQPAELGDSAVYLCASSFGTNTGELFFGEGSRLTVL.

The chain combines TRBV9 with TRBJ2-2; 7 bases align to TRBD2. Trimming removed 3 bases from V and 6 bases from J; junction bases left unmatched: 17. Germline V lookup: CDR1 SGDLS, CDR2 YYNGEE. The CDR3 contains 18 residues. The CDR3 region has the DNA TGTGCCAGCAGCGCCCGAGACCCGGGGGGTGTCACCGCCGGGGAGCTGTTTTTT. Its translation: CASSARDPGGVTAGELFF.

In this sample, this clone turned up a few times. The chain has TRBV28 and TRBJ2-7; possibly TRBD2 for D (5 bases). Germline assignment: CDR1 MDHEN and CDR2 SYDVKM. The CDR3 loop spans 18 amino acids. V was cut by 3 bases and J by 2 bases, with 23 bases left in between. CDR3: CASSFRPIRTGDAYEQYF. In DNA, the CDR3 is TGTGCCAGCAGTTTTCGCCCCATCCGGACTGGGGATGCCTACGAGCAGTACTTC. The full variable domain, rest sourced from reference TRBV28 and TRBJ2-7, is DVKVTQSSRYLVKRTGEKVFLECVQDMDHENMFWYRQDPGLGLRLIYFSYDVKMKEKGDIPEGYSVSREKKERFSLILESASTNQTSMYLCASSFRPIRTGDAYEQYFGPGTRLTVT.

The J gene is TRBJ1-1, the V gene TRBV9; 7 bases match TRBD1. Trimming removed 2 bases from V and 1 base from J; junction bases left unmatched: 8. Germline CDR1 is SGDLS and CDR2 is YYNGEE. This CDR3 spans 16 amino acids. CDR3 nucleotide sequence: TGTGCCAGCAGCGTCGCTATGGAGGGGGCGAACACTGAAGCTTTCTTT. This gives the protein CASSVAMEGANTEAFF.

This rearrangement joins TRBV28 to TRBJ2-1; the match to TRBD1 covers 8 bases. The CDR3 loop spans 13 amino acids. Per germline, CDR1 MDHEN and CDR2 SYDVKM. V was pared by 5 bases and J by 12 bases, with 9 bases of the junction left unmatched. The CDR3 loop reads CASSMNTGGWQFF. The CDR3 DNA reads TGTGCCAGCAGTATGAACACAGGGGGTTGGCAGTTCTTC.

CDR3 sequence: CASRFSSGTEAFF. CDR3 in DNA: TGTGCCAGCAGATTCAGCAGTGGCACTGAAGCTTTCTTT. The chain has TRBV6-6 and TRBJ1-1; no clear D gene. V lost 6 bases and J 4 bases, leaving 12 bases between the germline ends. The CDR3 is 13 amino acids. The germline V gene encodes CDR1 MNHNY and CDR2 SVGAGI (reference sequence).

The rearrangement uses TRBV9 and TRBJ2-7; TRBD1 matches at 8 bases. Germline CDR1 is SGDLS and CDR2 is YYNGEE. The V and J ends lost 3 bases and 4 bases, in that order; junction bases with no gene match: 9. The CDR3 contains 15 residues. The CDR3 DNA sequence: TGTGCCAGCAGCGCCGGACAGGGTGCGCCTTACGAGCAGTACTTC. Protein: CASSAGQGAPYEQYF.

This chain links TRBV5-6 with TRBJ1-6; 8 bases agree with TRBD1. With 4 bases clipped from V and 0 bases from J, the junction kept 9 bases outside the gene matches. This CDR3 has 18 amino acids. The germline V gene encodes CDR1 SGHDT and CDR2 YYEEEE. CDR3: CASSPRQGTGSYNSPLHF. The CDR3 region has the DNA TGTGCCAGCAGCCCGAGACAGGGGACCGGCTCCTATAATTCACCCCTCCACTTT.

V usage is TRBV5-5 and J usage is TRBJ2-7; D gene unclear. Germline CDR1 is SGHKS and CDR2 is YYEKEE (reference sequence). Deletions cut 4 bases from V and 1 base from J, with 9 bases between. This CDR3 has 13 amino acids. The CDR3 DNA sequence: TGTGCCAGCAGCCCAGTCGTATCCTACGAGCAGTACTTC. It is translated as CASSPVVSYEQYF. The full variable domain, completed using reference TRBV5-5 and TRBJ2-7, is DAGVTQSPTHLIKTRGQQVTLRCSPISGHKSVSWYQQVLGQGPQFIFQYYEKEERGRGNFPDRFSARQFPNYSSELNVNALLLGDSALYLCASSPVVSYEQYFGPGTRLTVT.

The V call is TRBV6-5, the J call TRBJ1-2; D not certain. The germline gives CDR1 MNHEY, CDR2 SVGAGI. The CDR3 is 14 residues long. V lost 2 bases, J lost 4 bases, and 11 bases lay in between. CDR3 in amino acids: CASSYVGTGYGYTF. CDR3 DNA: TGTGCCAGCAGTTACGTCGGAACGGGCTATGGCTACACCTTC.

The CDR3, as DNA: TGCAGCGTTGGGGGAGGGCATGGCTACACCTTC. This codes for CSVGGGHGYTF. The rearrangement uses TRBV29-1 and TRBJ1-2; D is unclear. V lost 4 bases and J lost 6, with 9 bases in between. The CDR3 totals 11 residues. CDR1 is SQVTM and CDR2 is ANQGSEA in the germline V gene.

The CDR3 region is CASSQDGRRNSPLHF. The CDR3 nucleotides are TGTGCCAGCAGCCAGGACGGGAGGCGTAATTCACCCCTCCACTTT. The chain is built from TRBV14 and TRBJ1-6; no firm D call. The germline CDR1 and CDR2 sequences are SGHDN and FVKESK. Trimming took 3 bases from V and 6 from J, leaving 12 bases between them. The CDR3 runs 15 residues.

This clone was picked up a small number of times. The chain carries TRBV4-1 and TRBJ1-4; no firm D call. With 4 bases removed from V and 3 bases from J, the gap between germline ends came to 12 bases. The V gene's germline CDR1 is MGHRA and CDR2 YSYEKL. The CDR3 has 15 amino acids. The CDR3 is CASSLDLSPNEKLFF. CDR3 nucleotide sequence: TGCGCCAGCAGCCTAGACCTAAGCCCTAATGAAAAACTGTTTTTT.

The chain recombines TRBV5-5 with TRBJ1-1; no clear D. The CDR3 is made up of 13 amino acids. Between the trimmed V and J ends, which lost 0 bases and 7 bases, there was a span of 10 bases. CDR1 is SGHKS and CDR2 is YYEKEE in the germline V gene (reference sequence). CDR3 DNA sequence: TGTGCCAGCAGCTTGGACGTTTCGGATGAAGCTTTCTTT. Its protein product is CASSLDVSDEAFF.

The J gene is TRBJ2-2, the V gene TRBV6-6; either TRBD1 or TRBD2 may supply D (5 bases each). The V gene's germline CDR1 is MNHNY and CDR2 SVGAGI (reference sequence). This CDR3 spans 16 amino acids. V was trimmed by 0 bases and J by 2 bases, leaving 10 bases between them. CDR3 residues: CASSYSGVSNTGELFF. The CDR3 nucleotides read TGTGCCAGCAGTTACTCGGGGGTTTCTAACACCGGGGAGCTGTTTTTT.

In the case of this clone: Other DNA sequences in the same sample also yield this CDR3. The rearrangement links TRBV5-5 to TRBJ2-7, with D perhaps TRBD2 (6 bases). Germline CDR1 reads SGHKS; CDR2 reads YYEKEE (reference sequence). This CDR3 region has 15 residues. V dropped 4 bases and J dropped 1 base, with 15 bases sitting between them. CDR3 in DNA: TGTGCCAGCAGCCTGCTGGCGGGAACTTCCTACGAGCAGTACTTC. This translates into CASSLLAGTSYEQYF.